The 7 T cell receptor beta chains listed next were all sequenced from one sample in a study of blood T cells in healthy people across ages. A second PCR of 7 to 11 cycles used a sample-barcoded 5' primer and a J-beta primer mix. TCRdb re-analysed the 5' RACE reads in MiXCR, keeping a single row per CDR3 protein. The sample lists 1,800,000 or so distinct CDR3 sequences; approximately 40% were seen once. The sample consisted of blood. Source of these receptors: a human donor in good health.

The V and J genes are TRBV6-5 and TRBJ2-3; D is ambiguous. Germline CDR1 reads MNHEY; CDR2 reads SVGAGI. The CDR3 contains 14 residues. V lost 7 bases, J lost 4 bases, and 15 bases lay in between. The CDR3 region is CASKPGYSSDTQYF. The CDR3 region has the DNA TGTGCCAGCAAGCCAGGATATAGCTCAGATACGCAGTATTTT.

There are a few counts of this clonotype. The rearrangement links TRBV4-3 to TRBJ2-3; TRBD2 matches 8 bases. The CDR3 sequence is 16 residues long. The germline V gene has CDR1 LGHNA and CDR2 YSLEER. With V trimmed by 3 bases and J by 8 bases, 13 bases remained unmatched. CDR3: CASSHPGVAGGGTQYF. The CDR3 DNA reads TGCGCCAGCAGCCACCCGGGCGTGGCGGGGGGAGGTACGCAGTATTTT.

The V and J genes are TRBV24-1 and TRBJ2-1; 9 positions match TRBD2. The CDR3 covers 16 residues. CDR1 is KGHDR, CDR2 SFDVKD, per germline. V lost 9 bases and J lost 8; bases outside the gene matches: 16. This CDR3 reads CATAVRLADNQDEQFF. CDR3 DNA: TGTGCCACCGCCGTAAGACTAGCGGATAACCAAGATGAGCAGTTCTTC.

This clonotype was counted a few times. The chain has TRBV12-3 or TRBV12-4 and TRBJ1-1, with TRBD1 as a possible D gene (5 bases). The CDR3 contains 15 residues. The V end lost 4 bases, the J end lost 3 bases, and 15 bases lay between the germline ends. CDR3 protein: CASSSGRTPYTEAFF. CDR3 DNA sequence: TGTGCCAGCAGTTCCGGTCGGACACCCTACACTGAAGCTTTCTTT.

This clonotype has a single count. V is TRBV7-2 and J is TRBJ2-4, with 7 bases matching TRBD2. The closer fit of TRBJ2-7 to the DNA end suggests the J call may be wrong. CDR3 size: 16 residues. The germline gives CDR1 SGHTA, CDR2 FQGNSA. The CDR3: CASSLGPGREGYEQYF. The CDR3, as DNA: TGTGCCAGCAGCTTAGGGCCTGGGAGGGAAGGTTACGAGCAGTACTTC.

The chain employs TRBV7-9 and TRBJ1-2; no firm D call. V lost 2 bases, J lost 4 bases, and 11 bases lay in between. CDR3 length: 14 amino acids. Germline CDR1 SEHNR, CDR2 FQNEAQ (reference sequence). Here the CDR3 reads CASSLYADIYGYTF. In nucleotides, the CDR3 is TGTGCCAGCAGCTTATATGCAGACATCTATGGCTACACCTTC.

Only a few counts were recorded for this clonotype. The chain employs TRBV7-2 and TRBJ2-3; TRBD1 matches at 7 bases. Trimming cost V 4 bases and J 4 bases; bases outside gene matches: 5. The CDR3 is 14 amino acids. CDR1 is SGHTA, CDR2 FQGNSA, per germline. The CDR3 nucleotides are TGTGCCAGCAGCTCCTCCGACAGGGCAGATACGCAGTATTTT. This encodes CASSSSDRADTQYF. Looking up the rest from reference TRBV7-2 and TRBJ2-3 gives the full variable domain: GAGVSQSPSNKVTEKGKDVELRCDPISGHTALYWYRQSLGQGLEFLIYFQGNSAPDKSGLPSDRFSAERTGGSVSTLTIQRTQQEDSAVYLCASSSSDRADTQYFGPGTRLTVL.